One sample yielded the 23 T cell receptor beta chains listed below, sequenced in a study of cytomegalovirus exposure and HLA in healthy donors. In the PCR, 60 Vbeta and 13 Jbeta primers were used. The assay was immunoSEQ multiplex PCR, and TCRdb's table has in-frame clones only and misses some. The sample records nearly 110,000 clones, more than 60% being singletons. Sequences were obtained from PBMCs. The source of these receptors is a man in his forties in good health and CMV-seronegative.

This clone was recorded only once. The chain employs TRBV7-9 and TRBJ1-3; 9 positions agree with TRBD1. Germline assignment: CDR1 SEHNR and CDR2 FQNEAQ (reference sequence). The CDR3 runs to 16 residues. The J segment lost 8 bases and the V segment lost 0 bases, leaving 8 bases of the junction unmatched. Here the CDR3 reads CASSLARTGDGDTIYF. The DNA of the CDR3 is TGTGCCAGCAGCTTAGCAAGGACAGGGGACGGGGACACCATATATTTT.

A few counts support this clone. The chain combines TRBV5-6 with TRBJ2-7; 13 positions match TRBD2. Trimming removed 3 bases from V and 4 bases from J; junction bases left unmatched: 7. Germline loops: CDR1 SGHDT, CDR2 YYEEEE. The CDR3 has 16 amino acids. The CDR3 region is CASSWGLAGSDYEQYF. The CDR3, as DNA: TGTGCCAGCAGCTGGGGACTAGCGGGGTCAGATTACGAGCAGTACTTC.

The chain recombines TRBV2 with TRBJ2-7; 9 bases match TRBD2. The CDR3 loop spans 17 amino acids. CDR1 is SNHLY and CDR2 is FYNNEI in the germline V gene. With 4 bases clipped from V and 2 bases from J, the junction kept 12 bases outside the gene matches. The CDR3 loop is CASSAKVAGAIAYEQYF. The CDR3, as DNA: TGTGCCAGCAGTGCAAAAGTAGCGGGGGCGATCGCCTACGAGCAGTACTTC.

The gene calls are TRBV5-4 and TRBJ2-5; 9 bases agree with TRBD2. V lost 3 bases to trimming and J lost 1 base; unmatched junction nucleotides: 7. This CDR3 contains 16 residues. CDR1 is SGHNT, CDR2 YYREEE, per germline (reference sequence). The CDR3 here is CASSSLAGGPQETQYF. The CDR3 region has the DNA TGTGCCAGCAGCTCGTTGGCGGGGGGGCCCCAAGAGACCCAGTACTTC. The variable domain in full, completed from reference TRBV5-4 and TRBJ2-5, reads ETGVTQSPTHLIKTRGQQVTLRCSSQSGHNTVSWYQQALGQGPQFIFQYYREEENGRGNFPPRFSGLQFPNYSSELNVNALELDDSALYLCASSSLAGGPQETQYFGPGTRLLVL.

The chain combines TRBV9 with TRBJ1-1, with no clear D. V dropped 4 bases and J dropped 1 base, with 14 bases sitting between them. The CDR3 loop spans 15 amino acids. Germline V CDR1 and CDR2: SGDLS, YYNGEE. In DNA, the CDR3 is TGTGCCAGCAGCCTTAGGACTGGTCAGAACACTGAAGCTTTCTTT. This translates into CASSLRTGQNTEAFF.

The chain couples TRBV5-4 to TRBJ2-7, with 12 positions matching TRBD2. The CDR3 is 16 residues long. Germline CDR1 reads SGHNT; CDR2 reads YYREEE (reference sequence). V was pared by 4 bases and J by 4 bases, with 9 bases of the junction left unmatched. This CDR3 reads CASSPASGTSGYEQYF. The CDR3, as DNA: TGTGCCAGCAGCCCCGCTTCGGGGACTAGCGGGTACGAGCAGTACTTC.

The V gene is TRBV11-2, the J gene TRBJ2-7, with a weak D call TRBD2 (6 bases). The V and J ends lost 4 bases and 0 bases respectively, with 19 bases between them. The CDR3 length is 17 residues. Germline V gene data show CDR1 as SGHAT and CDR2 as FQNNGV. The CDR3 sequence is CASSSVGLGLSSYEQYF. The CDR3 DNA is TGTGCCAGCAGCTCCGTTGGTTTGGGACTTTCCTCCTACGAGCAGTACTTC.

The chain carries TRBV5-8 and TRBJ1-1; 8 bases line up with TRBD1. Trimming removed 0 bases from V and 8 bases from J; junction bases left unmatched: 6. Germline V gives CDR1 SGHTS, CDR2 YDEGEE. The CDR3 runs to 14 residues. CDR3 nucleotides: TGTGCCAGCAGCTTGGCAGGGGGGACAGGCGAAGCTTTCTTT. Protein sequence: CASSLAGGTGEAFF.

The V and J genes are TRBV10-2 and TRBJ2-3; 7 bases map to TRBD2. Germline CDR1 WSHSY, CDR2 SAAADI. The CDR3 has 16 residues. V trimming: 0 bases; J trimming: 4 bases; junction bases outside the gene matches: 7. As DNA, the CDR3 is TGCGCCAGCAGTGAGTCGTATCGGGGGGTTTCAGATACGCAGTATTTT. Its translation is CASSESYRGVSDTQYF.

The chain has TRBV5-1 and TRBJ2-5; 8 bases are shared with TRBD1. This CDR3 contains 15 residues. V was clipped by 4 bases and J by 5 bases; unmatched bases: 10. Germline V CDR1 and CDR2: SGHRS, YFSETQ. CDR3 bases: TGCGCCAGCAGCCCCGACAGGGGTATTTCGGAGACCCAGTACTTC. Translation gives CASSPDRGISETQYF.

The V and J genes are TRBV9 and TRBJ2-1; 8 nucleotides match TRBD2. The CDR3 has 18 residues. V lost 4 bases, J lost 1 base, and 13 bases stayed unmatched. The germline V gene encodes CDR1 SGDLS and CDR2 YYNGEE. CDR3 coding DNA: TGTGCCAGCAGCCCGGGAGGGAGCCCAAGATCATCCTACAATGAGCAGTTCTTC. Residues: CASSPGGSPRSSYNEQFF.

The chain is built from TRBV5-1 and TRBJ2-5; 11 positions match TRBD2. The V segment lost 4 bases and the J segment 2 bases; nucleotides outside the gene matches: 7. Germline V gene data show CDR1 as SGHRS and CDR2 as YFSETQ. The CDR3 length is 16 residues. This chain's CDR3 is CASSPDLAGGQETQYF. The CDR3 DNA reads as TGCGCCAGCAGCCCGGACCTAGCGGGGGGACAAGAGACCCAGTACTTC.

J is TRBJ1-1 and V is TRBV18; maybe TRBD1 (5 bases). The V gene lost 4 bases and the J gene lost 2 bases, with 8 bases spanning the gap. Germline V CDR1 and CDR2: KGHSH, LQKENI. CDR3 length equals 13 residues. The CDR3 nucleotides are TGTGCCAGCTCACGACAGAGAAACACTGAAGCTTTCTTT. Its translation is CASSRQRNTEAFF.

The chain uses TRBV19 and TRBJ1-2; D might be TRBD1 (5 bases). The CDR3 consists of 14 residues. The V end was cut by 3 bases, the J end by 5 bases, with 13 bases between. The germline V gene has CDR1 LNHDA and CDR2 SQIVND (reference sequence). The CDR3 protein is CASSMLPGGYGYTF. The CDR3 DNA reads TGTGCCAGTAGTATGCTACCCGGGGGTTATGGCTACACCTTC.

The rearrangement links TRBV15 to TRBJ1-2, with D possibly being TRBD1 (5 bases). CDR1 is LNHNV and CDR2 is YYDKDF in the germline V gene (reference sequence). The CDR3 runs 13 residues. The V end lost 3 bases, the J end lost 2 bases, and 7 bases lay between the germline ends. The CDR3: CATSRGGNYGYTF. For the CDR3, the DNA is TGTGCCACCAGCAGGGGGGGGAACTATGGCTACACCTTC.

The chain recombines TRBV13 with TRBJ1-3, with D tentatively TRBD1 (6 bases). The germline gives CDR1 PRHDT, CDR2 FYEKMQ (reference sequence). CDR3 size: 16 residues. Trimming left V 4 bases short and J 0 bases short, with 13 bases between. The CDR3 bases are TGTGCCAGCAGCTACAACAGGGTACGCTCTGGAAACACCATATATTTT. Translated: CASSYNRVRSGNTIYF.

The chain combines TRBV5-1 with TRBJ2-5; 8 nucleotides agree with TRBD2. Germline V gene data show CDR1 as SGHRS and CDR2 as YFSETQ. Germline trimming cut 2 bases from V and 1 base from J; bases unmatched to any gene: 4. The CDR3 extends over 15 amino acids. The CDR3 is CASSFSRGVQETQYF. DNA of the CDR3: TGCGCCAGCAGCTTTTCGCGGGGGGTCCAAGAGACCCAGTACTTC.

The V and J genes are TRBV2 and TRBJ1-1; 9 bases are a match to TRBD1. Germline CDR1 is SNHLY and CDR2 is FYNNEI. V lost 5 bases and J lost 1; bases outside the gene matches: 5. CDR3 size: 15 residues. The CDR3 DNA reads TGTGCCAGCAGTTCCCCGACAGGGGGGAACACTGAAGCTTTCTTT. Its protein product is CASSSPTGGNTEAFF.

The chain uses TRBV11-2 and TRBJ1-1, with TRBD1 matching over 7 bases. There are 16 residues in the CDR3. V shed 5 bases and J 7 bases; nucleotides not matched to a gene: 16. CDR1 is SGHAT and CDR2 is FQNNGV in the germline V gene. The CDR3 region has the DNA TGTGCCAGCAGCCCATTAAGAGTGTCAGGGGGTGTTGAAGCTTTCTTT. Translating gives CASSPLRVSGGVEAFF.

The rearrangement uses TRBV6-1 and TRBJ1-4; 7 positions match TRBD1. Per germline, CDR1 MNHNS and CDR2 SASEGT. The CDR3 is made up of 15 amino acids. V shed 2 bases, J shed 5 bases, and the junction held 5 bases outside the gene matches. CDR3 amino acids: CASSERGQPNEKLFF. The CDR3 DNA reads TGTGCCAGCAGTGAACGGGGACAGCCGAATGAAAAACTGTTTTTT.

The gene calls are TRBV9 and TRBJ1-6; D is possibly TRBD1 (6 bases). CDR3 size: 16 residues. The V gene's germline CDR1 is SGDLS and CDR2 YYNGEE. V lost 3 bases and J 7 bases, leaving 17 bases between the germline ends. CDR3 protein: CASSAKEGGLNSPLHF. Here the CDR3 DNA reads TGTGCCAGCAGCGCGAAGGAGGGGGGGTTGAATTCACCCCTCCACTTT.

This sequence joins TRBV10-3 and TRBJ1-1, with 9 bases lining up with TRBD1. Germline V CDR1 and CDR2: ENHRY, SYGVKD. The CDR3 spans 19 residues. The junction had 14 bases not matched to a gene; V was cut back by 3 bases and J by 0 bases. The DNA for the CDR3 is TGTGCCATCAGTGAAGTTGAGGGACAGGGTCGTCTCATGAACACTGAAGCTTTCTTT. Protein sequence: CAISEVEGQGRLMNTEAFF.

The chain links TRBV7-6 to TRBJ1-1; D might be TRBD1 (5 bases). V was pared by 5 bases and J by 0 bases, with 16 bases between. Germline V gene lookup returns CDR1 SGHVS and CDR2 FNYEAQ. CDR3 size: 16 residues. DNA for the CDR3: TGTGCCAGCAGCCCCCGGCCCCAGGGTGTGAACACTGAAGCTTTCTTT. It specifies CASSPRPQGVNTEAFF.